This TCR beta chain was recovered during a study of Graves' ophthalmopathy and Graves' hyperthyroidism. Amplification targeted the TCR beta CDR3 regions, with RNA transcripts as the source material. Second-round multiplex PCR came after first-round RT-PCR with HTBI primers. A single record per CDR3 protein comes from TCRdb applying MiXCR to the multiplex PCR reads. The sample lists 230,000 or so distinct CDR3 sequences; 40% to 50% were seen once. Sequenced input: peripheral blood. The sequence was obtained from an adult man with Graves' ophthalmopathy.

The CDR3, as DNA: TGTGCCAGCAGTGAGCCGGTGTCTAGGGGGTACCAAGAGACCCAGTACTTC. Protein product: CASSEPVSRGYQETQYF. The V gene is TRBV2, the J gene TRBJ2-5; possibly TRBD1 for D (6 bases). Germline CDR1 reads SNHLY; CDR2 reads FYNNEI. V was cut by 3 bases and J by 0 bases, with 17 bases left in between. This CDR3 region has 17 residues.